The 28 T cell receptor beta chains given below trace back to one sample, sequenced in a study of cytomegalovirus exposure and HLA in healthy donors. Data came from immunoSEQ multiplex PCR; TCRdb stores just in-frame clones and leaves some out. In the table there are around 70,000 clones, 91% of which are singletons. The material sequenced was PBMCs. Receptors were obtained from a man aged 18 to 30 in good health and CMV-seronegative.

The chain combines TRBV28 with TRBJ1-1; the D is unclear. The germline V gene has CDR1 MDHEN and CDR2 SYDVKM. CDR3 length equals 11 residues. Between the trimmed V and J ends, which lost 8 bases and 11 bases, there was a span of 15 bases. CDR3 protein: CASRWEGRAFF. In DNA form, the CDR3 reads TGTGCCAGCCGGTGGGAGGGCCGGGCTTTCTTT.

This rearrangement joins TRBV7-8 to TRBJ1-2; D is perhaps TRBD1 (5 bases). CDR3 size: 14 residues. V was trimmed by 5 bases and J by 5 bases, leaving 15 bases between them. The germline gives CDR1 SGHVS, CDR2 FQNEAQ. The CDR3, as DNA: TGTGCCAGCAGCCCCGGACATCAATTGTATGGCTACACCTTC. Its protein product is CASSPGHQLYGYTF.

The J gene is TRBJ2-6, the V gene TRBV5-1; 8 bases fit TRBD1. This CDR3 comprises 18 residues. After removal of 1 base from V and 0 bases from J, the junction contained 6 bases not matched to a gene. The germline gives CDR1 SGHRS, CDR2 YFSETQ. CDR3 sequence reads: CASSLRAGGPSGANVLTF. Written as DNA, the CDR3 is TGCGCCAGCAGCTTGAGGGCAGGGGGCCCCTCTGGGGCCAACGTCCTGACTTTC.

The table lists this clone with a count of one. The chain joins TRBV7-2 to TRBJ2-7, with 12 bases fitting TRBD2. This CDR3 is 15 amino acids long. V was clipped by 3 bases and J by 6 bases; unmatched bases: 6. Germline CDR1 and CDR2: SGHTA and FQGNSA. CDR3 region: CASSFLAGGPSEQYF. CDR3 nucleotide sequence: TGTGCCAGCAGCTTCCTAGCGGGAGGGCCTTCCGAGCAGTACTTC.

This sequence joins TRBV25-1 and TRBJ2-7, with 7 bases lining up with TRBD2. Germline V gene lookup returns CDR1 MGHDK and CDR2 SYGVNS. V was clipped by 2 bases and J by 2 bases; unmatched bases: 3. This CDR3 has 14 amino acids. In DNA, the CDR3 is TGTGCCAGCAGTGAACTTGGGGGGGCCTACGAGCAGTACTTC. Translating gives CASSELGGAYEQYF.

This rearrangement joins TRBV5-1 to TRBJ2-7; no firm D call. The CDR3 runs 11 residues. V was trimmed by 4 bases and J by 6 bases, leaving 8 bases between them. The germline V gene has CDR1 SGHRS and CDR2 YFSETQ. DNA of the CDR3: TGCGCCAGCAGCACTGGGCTCGAGCAGTACTTC. This encodes CASSTGLEQYF.

This rearrangement joins TRBV27 to TRBJ2-2, with 9 nucleotides matching TRBD1. Germline assignment: CDR1 MNHEY and CDR2 SMNVEV (reference sequence). CDR3 length: 16 residues. The V segment lost 5 bases and the J segment 1 base; nucleotides outside the gene matches: 5. The CDR3 loop reads CASSTHRGRNTGELFF. CDR3 in DNA: TGTGCCAGCAGTACTCACAGGGGGCGGAACACCGGGGAGCTGTTTTTT.

The gene calls are TRBV4-3 and TRBJ2-2; TRBD2 matches at 8 bases. CDR3 length: 16 amino acids. Germline assignment: CDR1 LGHNA and CDR2 YSLEER. Unmatched junction bases numbered 7, after V lost 2 bases and J lost 5 bases. Written as DNA, the CDR3 is TGCGCCAGCAGCCAACGAACGGGAGGGGGGACCGGGGAGCTGTTTTTT. Translation: CASSQRTGGGTGELFF.

The CDR3 is CSARTDSGNTIYF. CDR3 bases: TGCAGCGCCCGGACAGACTCTGGAAACACCATATATTTT. The chain links TRBV29-1 to TRBJ1-3; D might be TRBD1 (6 bases). Looked up from germline, CDR1 is SQVTM and CDR2 is ANQGSEA. This CDR3 contains 13 residues. V dropped 7 bases and J dropped 0 bases, with 10 bases sitting between them.

This clone was seen only a few times. The V call is TRBV21-1, the J call TRBJ2-1; the D call TRBD2 from the table was never checked on the DNA. TRBV21-1 is a pseudogene segment. The CDR3 runs to 20 residues. Here the CDR3 reads CASSNQLTSGRGSSYNEQFF. For the CDR3, the DNA is TGTGCCAGCAGCAACCAATTGACTAGCGGGAGAGGAAGCTCCTACAATGAGCAGTTCTTC.

The genes are TRBV6-5 and TRBJ2-1; 8 nucleotides match TRBD2. In germline, CDR1 is MNHEY, CDR2 SVGAGI. This CDR3 has 14 residues. V lost 6 bases, J lost 6 bases, and 7 bases stayed unmatched. In nucleotides, the CDR3 is TGTGCCAGCAGGGGGACTAGTTTTTCCAATGAGCAGTTCTTC. Translating gives CASRGTSFSNEQFF.

The V and J genes are TRBV28 and TRBJ1-1; 8 nucleotides align to TRBD1. The junction had 6 bases not matched to a gene; V was cut back by 4 bases and J by 5 bases. The CDR3 totals 14 residues. The germline V gene encodes CDR1 MDHEN and CDR2 SYDVKM. CDR3 in DNA: TGTGCCAGCAGTTCAGGGGGCTCGGAAACTGAAGCTTTCTTT. Protein product: CASSSGGSETEAFF.

This clone was found once. The chain is built from TRBV7-9 and TRBJ2-7, with 10 bases lining up with TRBD1. This CDR3 spans 17 amino acids. Germline V gene data show CDR1 as SEHNR and CDR2 as FQNEAQ (reference sequence). V was clipped by 5 bases and J by 2 bases; unmatched bases: 12. The CDR3 DNA follows: TGTGCCAGCAGCGCAGACAGGGGGCCTCGAGTTCCCTACGAGCAGTACTTC. This sequence encodes CASSADRGPRVPYEQYF.

The chain employs TRBV20-1 and TRBJ1-1, with D unclear. From germline, CDR1 is DFQATT and CDR2 SNEGSKA (reference sequence). The CDR3 length is 11 residues. V gave up 5 bases and J gave up 1 base, with 5 bases separating them. The CDR3 sequence: CSAPGNTEAFF. DNA for the CDR3: TGCAGTGCTCCCGGGAACACTGAAGCTTTCTTT.

This chain joins TRBV15 and TRBJ2-4; 7 nucleotides agree with TRBD2. The germline CDR1 and CDR2 sequences are LNHNV and YYDKDF (reference sequence). The J segment lost 0 bases and the V segment lost 0 bases, leaving 11 bases of the junction unmatched. There are 19 residues in the CDR3. Written as DNA, the CDR3 is TGTGCCACCAGCAGAGATCAGGGAGGGGCGCACCTAGCCAAAAACATTCAGTACTTC. Its translation is CATSRDQGGAHLAKNIQYF.

In DNA, the CDR3 is TGTGCCAGCAGCTTTGGAGGGGATACCTCAGATACGCAGTATTTT. This translates into CASSFGGDTSDTQYF. The chain recombines TRBV7-2 with TRBJ2-3; maybe TRBD2 (6 bases). The CDR3 runs 15 residues. V shed 3 bases and J shed 4 bases, with 14 bases lying between them. The germline gives CDR1 SGHTA, CDR2 FQGNSA. The variable domain in full, completed from reference TRBV7-2 and TRBJ2-3, reads GAGVSQSPSNKVTEKGKDVELRCDPISGHTALYWYRQSLGQGLEFLIYFQGNSAPDKSGLPSDRFSAERTGGSVSTLTIQRTQQEDSAVYLCASSFGGDTSDTQYFGPGTRLTVL.

This rearrangement joins TRBV5-6 to TRBJ2-3; 7 bases are a match to TRBD1. The CDR3 has 14 amino acids. With 0 bases clipped from V and 6 bases from J, the junction kept 4 bases outside the gene matches. Looked up from germline, CDR1 is SGHDT and CDR2 is YYEEEE. DNA for the CDR3: TGTGCCAGCAGCTTGGGACAGGGATTCGATACGCAGTATTTT. Encoded protein: CASSLGQGFDTQYF. The whole variable domain, remainder taken from reference TRBV5-6 and TRBJ2-3, is DAGVTQSPTHLIKTRGQQVTLRCSPKSGHDTVSWYQQALGQGPQFIFQYYEEEERQRGNFPDRFSGHQFPNYSSELNVNALLLGDSALYLCASSLGQGFDTQYFGPGTRLTVL.

In its sample, this clone was seen a few times. V usage is TRBV21-1 and J usage is TRBJ2-7; the table's D call, TRBD2, was not checked against the DNA. TRBV21-1 has pseudogene status. This CDR3 is 14 amino acids long. CDR3: CASNSIGREVEQYF. In nucleotides, the CDR3 is TGTGCCAGCAACTCCATCGGAAGGGAGGTCGAGCAGTACTTC.

The chain is built from TRBV18 and TRBJ2-5, with TRBD2 matching 10 bases. V lost 3 bases to trimming and J lost 4 bases; unmatched junction nucleotides: 2. The CDR3 spans 14 residues. The germline V gene has CDR1 KGHSH and CDR2 LQKENI. The CDR3 DNA sequence: TGTGCCAGCTCACCCTTAGCGGGAGGAGAGACCCAGTACTTC. The encoded protein is CASSPLAGGETQYF.

The J gene is TRBJ1-1, the V gene TRBV11-2, with unresolved D. The germline gives CDR1 SGHAT, CDR2 FQNNGV. The CDR3 runs 12 residues. V was trimmed by 5 bases and J by 3 bases, leaving 7 bases between them. The CDR3: CASSPSHTEAFF. Written as DNA, the CDR3 is TGTGCCAGCAGCCCCAGTCACACTGAAGCTTTCTTT.

The chain couples TRBV7-9 to TRBJ2-2, with 9 bases aligning to TRBD2. The CDR3 is made up of 16 amino acids. V gave up 5 bases and J gave up 4 bases; unmatched junction bases: 8. Germline V lookup: CDR1 SEHNR, CDR2 FQNEAQ (reference sequence). The CDR3 reads CASSLSGRPGTGELFF. CDR3 in DNA: TGTGCCAGCAGCCTGAGCGGGAGGCCGGGCACCGGGGAGCTGTTTTTT.

The V and J genes are TRBV5-1 and TRBJ2-7, with a weak D call TRBD1 (8 bases). Germline values: CDR1 SGHRS, CDR2 YFSETQ. V was shortened by 4 bases and J by 3 bases, with 17 bases between the two germline ends. CDR3 length: 15 amino acids. CDR3 bases: TGCGCCAGCAGCAGCGGGACAGGCTTAAGCTACGAGCAGTACTTC. Protein: CASSSGTGLSYEQYF. The full variable domain, rest sourced from reference TRBV5-1 and TRBJ2-7, is KAGVTQTPRYLIKTRGQQVTLSCSPISGHRSVSWYQQTPGQGLQFLFEYFSETQRNKGNFPGRFSGRQFSNSRSEMNVSTLELGDSALYLCASSSGTGLSYEQYFGPGTRLTVT.

The V call is TRBV5-1, the J call TRBJ2-1; TRBD2 aligns across 11 bases. The ends lost 4 bases at V and 0 bases at J; junction bases unmatched: 3. CDR1 is SGHRS and CDR2 is YFSETQ in the germline V gene. CDR3 length: 16 amino acids. The chain's CDR3 is CASSQTSGSSYNEQFF. The CDR3 region has the DNA TGCGCCAGCAGCCAAACTAGCGGGAGCTCCTACAATGAGCAGTTCTTC.

This clone has a single count. The chain employs TRBV20-1 and TRBJ2-1; 8 bases line up with TRBD2. The germline V gene encodes CDR1 DFQATT and CDR2 SNEGSKA (reference sequence). V shed 5 bases, J shed 15 bases, and the junction held 6 bases outside the gene matches. CDR3 length: 10 residues. This CDR3 reads CSAQGREGFF. The CDR3 DNA reads as TGCAGTGCTCAAGGTCGGGAGGGGTTCTTC.

This chain uses TRBV19 with TRBJ1-2; no reliable D call. V dropped 4 bases and J dropped 4 bases, with 19 bases sitting between them. The germline gives CDR1 LNHDA, CDR2 SQIVND (reference sequence). The CDR3 is 16 residues long. The CDR3 protein is CASSTWKHRGLYGYTF. CDR3 bases: TGTGCCAGTAGTACCTGGAAACACCGAGGCCTCTATGGCTACACCTTC.

The chain couples TRBV2 to TRBJ2-3; the D gene is possibly TRBD2 (7 bases). The CDR3 extends over 16 amino acids. Germline lookup yields CDR1 SNHLY and CDR2 FYNNEI. V lost 2 bases and J lost 6, with 18 bases in between. In DNA form, the CDR3 reads TGTGCCAGCAGTGAAACGCGCGGCGGGGGCGCCGATACGCAGTATTTT. This encodes CASSETRGGGADTQYF. The variable domain in full, with the rest retrieved from reference TRBV2 and TRBJ2-3, is EPEVTQTPSHQVTQMGQEVILRCVPISNHLYFYWYRQILGQKVEFLVSFYNNEISEKSEIFDDQFSVERPDGSNFTLKIRSTKLEDSAMYFCASSETRGGGADTQYFGPGTRLTVL.

The chain combines TRBV28 with TRBJ2-7, with 9 bases aligning to TRBD2. Per germline, CDR1 MDHEN and CDR2 SYDVKM. The V segment lost 4 bases and the J segment 4 bases; nucleotides outside the gene matches: 5. There are 14 residues in the CDR3. The CDR3 spells CASSYSGREYEQYF. The CDR3 DNA reads as TGTGCCAGCAGTTATAGCGGGAGAGAATACGAGCAGTACTTC.

This clone was recorded only once. V is TRBV7-8 and J is TRBJ1-2; 8 bases are shared with TRBD1. V was pared by 5 bases and J by 2 bases, with 7 bases of the junction left unmatched. There are 15 residues in the CDR3. In germline, CDR1 is SGHVS, CDR2 FQNEAQ. DNA for the CDR3: TGTGCCAGCAGCGGACGGACAGGGTACAACTATGGCTACACCTTC. Protein sequence: CASSGRTGYNYGYTF.